This T cell receptor beta chain was retrieved from a study of blood T cell repertoires in COVID-19. Across the study: Samples came from the United States, Italy and Spain, spanning acute and convalescent COVID-19.

Assignment of participants to cohorts was predicated upon participant-reported clinical history. For recovered donors of Cohort 3, there were two negative PCRs, clearance, or symptom resolution. Trimming took off 5 bases at V and 2 bases at J, with 12 bases between the two ends. CDR3 length equals 14 residues. Germline V lookup: CDR1 MDHEN, CDR2 SYDVKM. This table comes from immunoSEQ multiplex PCR, and its TCRdb copy is limited to in-frame clones, with some not included. Here the sample spans a few hundred thousand clones, 86% being singletons. This receptor was taken from a man in his forties who had recovered from COVID-19. The chain carries TRBV28 and TRBJ1-1; D gene unclear. The specimen was PBMCs or T cells enriched from blood (not recorded which). CDR3 sequence (DNA): TGTGCCAGCAGTGTCTTTGTCTATAACACTGAAGCTTTCTTT. Protein: CASSVFVYNTEAFF.